The clone carrying this T cell receptor beta chain was counted a few times. No antigen is known for it. This specimen comes from a study of T cells in Graves' hyperthyroidism and ophthalmopathy. Broader study findings: Ophthalmopathy and stable hyperthyroidism were told apart by a 13 V-J model. Peripheral blood also featured most of the thyroid clonotypes expanded above 0.001.

TCR beta CDR3 regions were amplified from RNA. TCR CDR3 underwent first-round RT-PCR with the HTBI primer set. TCRdb passed the multiplex PCR reads through MiXCR, listing each CDR3 protein once. This table holds hundreds of thousands of distinct CDR3 sequences, roughly 37% found once. Patients aged 18 to 65 had newly diagnosed hyperthyroidism that had lasted under 2 months. Source material for PBMCs was roughly 10 ml fresh peripheral blood. V was shortened by 7 bases and J by 2 bases, with 14 bases between the two germline ends. The CDR3 is 14 amino acids. Material for sequencing was blood. The TCR sequence derives from a man in his late teens or twenties with Graves' hyperthyroidism. The V call is TRBV12-3 or TRBV12-4, the J call TRBJ1-2; D is unresolved. The CDR3 spells CASTPSTGNYGYTF. CDR3 in DNA: TGTGCCAGCACGCCCTCCACGGGAAACTATGGCTACACCTTC.